These 6 T cell receptor beta chains were sequenced from one sample in a study of CD8 T cells in Susac syndrome. RNA, at about 0.45 to 1 ug, was reverse transcribed with random hexamers. TCRdb re-analysed the immunoSEQ multiplex PCR reads in MiXCR, keeping a single row per CDR3 protein. The sample lists under 200,000 distinct CDR3 sequences; 90% to 95% were seen once. The material sequenced was CD4+ T cells from PBMCs. These receptors came from a human donor in good health.

The chain recombines TRBV12-3 or TRBV12-4 with TRBJ1-1; the D is unclear. Trimming removed 7 bases at V and 6 bases at J, with 18 bases between. The CDR3 runs 14 residues. CDR3 protein: CASTLGLVAAEAFF. The CDR3 DNA reads as TGTGCCAGCACCCTCGGTCTCGTGGCGGCTGAAGCTTTCTTT.

The chain employs TRBV19 and TRBJ2-7; D is perhaps TRBD2 (5 bases). Trimming took off 3 bases at V and 3 bases at J, with 9 bases between the two ends. CDR3 size: 13 residues. Germline values: CDR1 LNHDA, CDR2 SQIVND (reference sequence). The CDR3 DNA follows: TGTGCCAGTAGTATGCGCAGCGGCTACGAGCAGTACTTC. Protein: CASSMRSGYEQYF.

This sequence joins TRBV28 and TRBJ1-3, with no clear D. CDR1 MDHEN and CDR2 SYDVKM come from the germline V gene. V gave up 4 bases and J gave up 6 bases, with 7 bases separating them. This CDR3 contains 12 residues. The CDR3 DNA reads TGTGCCAGCAGTTCCCCGAAAAACACCATATATTTT. Amino acid sequence: CASSSPKNTIYF.

The chain uses TRBV5-1 and TRBJ1-3, with D maybe TRBD1 (6 bases). V lost 2 bases, J lost 1 base, and 19 bases lay in between. Germline-derived CDR1 and CDR2 are SGHRS and YFSETQ. The CDR3 runs 18 residues. CDR3 bases: TGCGCCAGCAGCTTCGAAGGGGGGAGCCACGGGTCTGGAAACACCATATATTTT. Its protein product is CASSFEGGSHGSGNTIYF.

The rearrangement uses TRBV5-1 and TRBJ2-1; 7 bases align to TRBD2. J was trimmed by 4 bases and V by 3 bases; bases with no gene match: 7. The CDR3 covers 15 residues. Germline V gene data show CDR1 as SGHRS and CDR2 as YFSETQ. The CDR3: CASSSGLDLYNEQFF. The DNA of the CDR3 is TGCGCCAGCAGCTCCGGACTAGACCTTTACAATGAGCAGTTCTTC.

The CDR3 here is CAWATGGRNSPLHF. DNA of the CDR3: TGTGCCTGGGCTACAGGAGGGCGGAATTCACCCCTCCACTTT. V usage is TRBV30 and J usage is TRBJ1-6; a weak D match, TRBD1 (5 bases). CDR1 and CDR2 from the germline V gene are GTSNPN and SVGIG (reference sequence). V was trimmed by 5 bases and J by 7 bases, leaving 15 bases between them. The length of the CDR3 is 14 residues.